Sequencing of this T cell receptor beta chain was carried out in a study of blood T cell repertoires in COVID-19. Background on the study: From the United States, Italy and Spain came samples of acute and convalescent COVID-19.

Only in-frame clones appear in the TCRdb table, and some are missing; sequencing was by immunoSEQ multiplex PCR. The repertoire holds roughly 73,000 clones, with roughly 82% as singletons. V lost 4 bases to trimming and J lost 4 bases, with 16 bases between them. The length of the CDR3 is 14 residues. Germline V gene sequence: CDR1 SQVTM, CDR2 ANQGSEA. The source material was peripheral blood. The chain is built from TRBV29-1 and TRBJ1-1; a possible D gene is TRBD1 (6 bases). The clonotype was recovered from a woman aged 55-75 years with acute or convalescent COVID-19. Written as DNA, the CDR3 is TGCAGCGTTGCCCTAAATACAGGGACCACTGAAGCTTTCTTT. Encoded protein: CSVALNTGTTEAFF.